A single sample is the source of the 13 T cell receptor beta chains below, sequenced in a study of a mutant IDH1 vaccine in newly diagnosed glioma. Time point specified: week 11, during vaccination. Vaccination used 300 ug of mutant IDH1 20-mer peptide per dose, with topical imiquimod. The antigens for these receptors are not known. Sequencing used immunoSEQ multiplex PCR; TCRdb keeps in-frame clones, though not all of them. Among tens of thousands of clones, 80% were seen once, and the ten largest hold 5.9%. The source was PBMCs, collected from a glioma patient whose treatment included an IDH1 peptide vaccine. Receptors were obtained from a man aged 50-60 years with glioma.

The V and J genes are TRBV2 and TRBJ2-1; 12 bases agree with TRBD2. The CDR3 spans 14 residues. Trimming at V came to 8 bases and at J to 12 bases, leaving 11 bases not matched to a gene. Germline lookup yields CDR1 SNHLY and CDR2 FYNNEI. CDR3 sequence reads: CASGTSGLNGRQFF. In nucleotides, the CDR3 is TGTGCCAGCGGGACTAGCGGGCTTAACGGCAGGCAGTTCTTC.

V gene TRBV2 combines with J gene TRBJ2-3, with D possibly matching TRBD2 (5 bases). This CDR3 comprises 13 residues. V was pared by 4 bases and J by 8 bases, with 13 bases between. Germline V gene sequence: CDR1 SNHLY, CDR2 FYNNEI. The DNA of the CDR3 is TGTGCCAGCAGTGCGGAGGCCCGGGGTACGCAGTATTTT. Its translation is CASSAEARGTQYF.

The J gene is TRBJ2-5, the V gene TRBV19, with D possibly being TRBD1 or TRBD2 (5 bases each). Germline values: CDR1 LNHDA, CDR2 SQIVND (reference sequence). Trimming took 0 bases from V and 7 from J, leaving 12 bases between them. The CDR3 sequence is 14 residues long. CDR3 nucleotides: TGTGCCAGTAGTATAGACCCAGGGAGTGGGACCCAGTACTTC. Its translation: CASSIDPGSGTQYF.

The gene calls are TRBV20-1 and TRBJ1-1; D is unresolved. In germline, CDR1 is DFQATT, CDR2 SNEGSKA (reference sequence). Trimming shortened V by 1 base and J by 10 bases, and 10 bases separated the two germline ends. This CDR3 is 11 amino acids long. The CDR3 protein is CSARAGEVAFF. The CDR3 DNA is TGCAGTGCTAGAGCCGGGGAGGTAGCTTTCTTT.

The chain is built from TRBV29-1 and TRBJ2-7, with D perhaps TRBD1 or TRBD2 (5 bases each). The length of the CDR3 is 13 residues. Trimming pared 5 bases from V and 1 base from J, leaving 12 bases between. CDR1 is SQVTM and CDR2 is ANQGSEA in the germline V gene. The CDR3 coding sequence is TGCAGCGTTAGGGACGCTGGTTCCTACGAGCAGTACTTC. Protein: CSVRDAGSYEQYF.

CDR3 amino acids: CASSESDPYQETQYF. Here the CDR3 DNA reads TGTGCCAGCAGTGAATCGGACCCGTACCAAGAGACCCAGTACTTC. The J gene is TRBJ2-5, the V gene TRBV6-1; D is unresolved. Between the trimmed V and J ends, which lost 2 bases and 0 bases, there was a span of 10 bases. The CDR3 extends over 15 amino acids. Per the germline V gene, CDR1 is MNHNS and CDR2 is SASEGT.

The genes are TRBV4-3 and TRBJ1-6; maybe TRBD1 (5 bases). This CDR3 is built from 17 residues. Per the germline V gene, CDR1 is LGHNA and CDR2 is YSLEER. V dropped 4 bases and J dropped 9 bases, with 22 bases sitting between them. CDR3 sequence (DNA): TGCGCCAGCAGCCGCGCCGGGGGTTCGGGCATTAGTTCACCCCTCCACTTT. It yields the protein CASSRAGGSGISSPLHF.

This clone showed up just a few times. Written as DNA, the CDR3 is TGTGCCATCAACACCCCGCAAGGGACAAAAGACGAGCAGTACTTC. It encodes CAINTPQGTKDEQYF. The chain couples TRBV10-3 to TRBJ2-7; D might be TRBD1 (6 bases). Germline V gene lookup returns CDR1 ENHRY and CDR2 SYGVKD. V dropped 7 bases and J dropped 5 bases, with 21 bases sitting between them. The CDR3 covers 15 residues.

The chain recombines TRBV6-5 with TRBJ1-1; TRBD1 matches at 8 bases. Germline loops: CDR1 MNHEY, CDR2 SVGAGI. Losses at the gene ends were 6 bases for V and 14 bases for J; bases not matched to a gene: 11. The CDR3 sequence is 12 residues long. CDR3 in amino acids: CASRSSGTGEFF. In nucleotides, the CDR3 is TGTGCCAGCAGATCATCCGGGACAGGCGAGTTCTTT.

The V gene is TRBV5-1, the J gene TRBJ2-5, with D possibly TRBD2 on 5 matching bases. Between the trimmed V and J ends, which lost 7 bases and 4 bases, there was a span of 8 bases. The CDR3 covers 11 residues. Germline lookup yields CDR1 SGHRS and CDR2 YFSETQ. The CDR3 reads CASSEGETQYF. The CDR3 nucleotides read TGCGCCAGCTCCGAGGGAGAGACCCAGTACTTC.

As DNA, the CDR3 is TGTGCCAGCAGCTTATTGAAGGGAGAGACCCAGTACTTC. Amino acids: CASSLLKGETQYF. The rearrangement joins TRBV7-9 to TRBJ2-5; D gene uncertain. CDR1 SEHNR and CDR2 FQNEAQ come from the germline V gene (reference sequence). CDR3 size: 13 residues. The V end was cut by 2 bases, the J end by 4 bases, with 8 bases between.

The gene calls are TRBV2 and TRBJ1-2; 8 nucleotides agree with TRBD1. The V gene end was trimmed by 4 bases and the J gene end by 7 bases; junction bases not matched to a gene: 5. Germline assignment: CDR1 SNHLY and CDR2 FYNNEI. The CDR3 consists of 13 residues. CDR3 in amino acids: CASSGQGIRGYTF. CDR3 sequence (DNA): TGTGCCAGCAGTGGACAGGGGATCCGTGGCTACACCTTC.

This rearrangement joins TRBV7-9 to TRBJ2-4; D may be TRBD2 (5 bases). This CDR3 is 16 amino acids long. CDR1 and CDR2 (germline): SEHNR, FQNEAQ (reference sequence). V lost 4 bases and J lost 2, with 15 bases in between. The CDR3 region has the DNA TGTGCCAGCAGCTCACTAGTCCCGGGAACCAAAAACATTCAGTACTTC. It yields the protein CASSSLVPGTKNIQYF.